These 20 T cell receptor beta chains originate from one sample sequenced in a study of regulatory T cells in long-lasting Graves disease. The time point was: newly diagnosed GD, antithyroid drugs for less than 3 months. PBMC-extracted RNA yielded the TCR library. Through Arm-PCR of CDR3 regions and iRepertoire HTBI primers, TCR beta libraries were built. TCRdb reanalysed the multiplex PCR reads using MiXCR and keeps one entry per CDR3 protein. The repertoire includes under 450,000 distinct CDR3 sequences, around 15% of them detected once, and just over 20% sits in the top ten. The sample was also linked to a second study, of T cells in Graves' hyperthyroidism and ophthalmopathy.

The sequenced sample was peripheral blood mononuclear cells (PBMCs), obtained at new diagnosis, from a patient treated with antithyroid drugs. Receptors originate from a woman aged 18-30 years with Graves disease.

This clonotype was observed at least ten times. The V call is TRBV18, the J call TRBJ2-7; either TRBD1 or TRBD2 may supply D (5 bases each). There are 16 residues in the CDR3. V lost 6 bases and J lost 0, with 18 bases in between. Germline V lookup: CDR1 KGHSH, CDR2 LQKENI. The CDR3 loop is CASSRNRDRGSYEQYF. CDR3 sequence (DNA): TGTGCCAGCTCCCGAAACCGGGACCGCGGCTCCTACGAGCAGTACTTC.

This clonotype was seen many times. This chain links TRBV7-9 with TRBJ2-7, with TRBD2 as a possible D gene (5 bases). The CDR3 has 14 residues. V was cut by 5 bases and J by 5 bases, with 16 bases left in between. Germline CDR1 SEHNR, CDR2 FQNEAQ (reference sequence). The chain's CDR3 is CASSNTGYRNEQYF. DNA of the CDR3: TGTGCCAGCAGCAATACGGGGTATCGCAACGAGCAGTACTTC.

Turning to this clonotype: A read error is possible here, since a much larger clone lies one base away. As the CDR3 is not closed by the conserved phenylalanine or tryptophan, this likely results from a read error. The V gene is TRBV11-2, the J gene TRBJ1-4; D possibly corresponds to TRBD1 (5 bases). Germline lookup yields CDR1 SGHAT and CDR2 FQNNGV. The CDR3 is made up of 15 amino acids. The V end lost 4 bases, the J end lost 8 bases, and 17 bases lay between the germline ends. CDR3 protein: CASSSGLPGGEKLFS. CDR3 nucleotide sequence: TGTGCCAGCAGCTCGGGACTCCCTGGAGGCGAAAAACTGTTTTCT.

J is TRBJ2-2 and V is TRBV24-1, with 8 bases identical to TRBD1. This CDR3 has 15 residues. Germline assignment: CDR1 KGHDR and CDR2 SFDVKD. The trim removed 3 bases at V and 4 bases at J, leaving 3 bases unmatched. This chain's CDR3 is CATSDPGGPTGELFF. The CDR3 coding sequence is TGTGCCACCAGTGATCCAGGGGGCCCCACCGGGGAGCTGTTTTTT.

This chain connects TRBV5-6 to TRBJ2-3, with D tentatively TRBD2 (5 bases). Germline-derived CDR1 and CDR2 are SGHDT and YYEEEE. The V and J ends lost 3 bases and 1 base respectively, with 18 bases between them. This CDR3 has 17 amino acids. The CDR3 region has the DNA TGTGCCAGCAGCTCCCTCGAAGAGGGATTTGGCACAGATACGCAGTATTTT. Protein sequence: CASSSLEEGFGTDTQYF.

This clonotype was detected ten times or more. This chain connects TRBV5-1 to TRBJ1-4; a possible D gene is TRBD1 (5 bases). This CDR3 is 14 amino acids long. Trimming removed 4 bases at V and 7 bases at J, with 14 bases between. CDR1 is SGHRS, CDR2 YFSETQ, per germline. CDR3 DNA sequence: TGCGCCAGCAGCACGGGGGGTTCTGTTGAAAAACTGTTTTTT. Translation: CASSTGGSVEKLFF.

This clonotype was observed many times. This rearrangement joins TRBV20-1 to TRBJ2-1; D may be TRBD2 (6 bases). This CDR3 has 14 amino acids. Between the trimmed V and J ends, which lost 3 bases and 0 bases, there was a span of 9 bases. The germline CDR1 and CDR2 sequences are DFQATT and SNEGSKA (reference sequence). CDR3 in amino acids: CSARGLHSYNEQFF. For the CDR3, the DNA is TGCAGTGCTAGGGGACTCCACTCCTACAATGAGCAGTTCTTC.

A remark on this clonotype: A single base separates this from a much larger clone, so it may be a read error. No conserved phenylalanine or tryptophan is present at the end of the CDR3, so a read error is the likely explanation. The V and J genes are TRBV9 and TRBJ2-2; TRBD1 matches 8 bases. The V segment lost 3 bases and the J segment 7 bases; nucleotides outside the gene matches: 8. The CDR3 spans 15 residues. Germline V gene lookup returns CDR1 SGDLS and CDR2 YYNGEE. CDR3 region: CASSGGQARGGELFS. The DNA of the CDR3 is TGTGCCAGCAGCGGGGGACAGGCCCGGGGCGGGGAGCTGTTTTCT.

This sequence joins TRBV20-1 and TRBJ1-2; 7 positions match TRBD1. The germline V gene encodes CDR1 DFQATT and CDR2 SNEGSKA (reference sequence). The V segment lost 6 bases and the J segment 7 bases; nucleotides outside the gene matches: 5. This CDR3 contains 11 residues. The CDR3 coding sequence is TGCAGTGCGGCAGGGGGGGGTGGCTACACCTTC. Protein: CSAAGGGGYTF.

This clonotype was picked up many times. This rearrangement joins TRBV10-2 to TRBJ1-5; D unresolved. CDR1 and CDR2 from the germline V gene are WSHSY and SAAADI. Trimming left V 4 bases short and J 4 bases short, with 5 bases between. The CDR3 runs to 12 residues. CDR3 region: CASSAGNQPQHF. The CDR3 DNA follows: TGCGCCAGCAGTGCGGGGAATCAGCCCCAGCATTTT.

This clonotype was observed many times. The chain recombines TRBV3-1 with TRBJ2-7; D might be TRBD2 (5 bases). Germline loops: CDR1 LGHDT, CDR2 YNNKEL (reference sequence). V lost 2 bases to trimming and J lost 2 bases, with 13 bases between them. The CDR3 spans 15 residues. Here the CDR3 DNA reads TGTGCCAGCAGCCAATTCACGGGAACACCCTACGAGCAGTACTTC. Amino acid sequence: CASSQFTGTPYEQYF.

The rearrangement uses TRBV11-2 and TRBJ2-4, with D perhaps matching TRBD1 or TRBD2 (5 bases each). The V end was cut by 1 base, the J end by 7 bases, with 17 bases between. The germline gives CDR1 SGHAT, CDR2 FQNNGV. The CDR3 totals 16 residues. The CDR3: CASSLVGSGQGNIQYF. CDR3 in DNA: TGTGCCAGCAGCTTAGTGGGATCGGGGCAGGGCAACATTCAGTACTTC. The full variable domain, rest sourced from reference TRBV11-2 and TRBJ2-4, is EAGVAQSPRYKIIEKRQSVAFWCNPISGHATLYWYQQILGQGPKLLIQFQNNGVVDDSQLPKDRFSAERLKGVDSTLKIQPAKLEDSAVYLCASSLVGSGQGNIQYFGAGTRLSVL.

This clonotype was counted a few times. The chain employs TRBV6-4 and TRBJ2-7, with D possibly being TRBD1 (6 bases). The CDR3 has 13 amino acids. CDR1 is MRHNA, CDR2 SNTAGT, per germline. V was trimmed by 7 bases and J by 3 bases, leaving 13 bases between them. The CDR3 region is CASIRGIRYEQYF. CDR3 nucleotide sequence: TGTGCCAGCATAAGGGGGATCCGCTACGAGCAGTACTTC.

This clonotype was seen ten or more times. The gene calls are TRBV11-2 and TRBJ2-5; 7 bases line up with TRBD1. J gave up 9 bases and V 4 bases, and 8 bases lay outside the gene matches. The CDR3 spans 13 residues. Germline assignment: CDR1 SGHAT and CDR2 FQNNGV. In DNA form, the CDR3 reads TGTGCCAGCAGCTCCTCACAGGGGACAGCCCAGTACTTC. Translating gives CASSSSQGTAQYF. The full variable domain, completed using reference TRBV11-2 and TRBJ2-5, is EAGVAQSPRYKIIEKRQSVAFWCNPISGHATLYWYQQILGQGPKLLIQFQNNGVVDDSQLPKDRFSAERLKGVDSTLKIQPAKLEDSAVYLCASSSSQGTAQYFGPGTRLLVL.

This clonotype was recorded at least ten times. J is TRBJ1-1 and V is TRBV12-3 or TRBV12-4; no clear D gene. V was cut by 1 base and J by 0 bases, with 12 bases left in between. This CDR3 comprises 16 residues. CDR3 DNA: TGTGCCAGCAGTTTAGTGGGTGGGAGGATGAACACTGAAGCTTTCTTT. As protein: CASSLVGGRMNTEAFF.

This clonotype was seen at least ten times. J is TRBJ2-7 and V is TRBV9; D might be TRBD1 (6 bases). The CDR3 contains 14 residues. The germline V and J ends were trimmed by 3 bases and 2 bases, with 12 bases remaining between them. The germline V gene encodes CDR1 SGDLS and CDR2 YYNGEE. CDR3 region: CASSADRSPYEQYF. The CDR3 nucleotides are TGTGCCAGCAGCGCCGACAGGTCCCCCTACGAGCAGTACTTC.

This clonotype has a handful of counts. V and J are TRBV19 and TRBJ1-2; tentative D call: TRBD1 (6 bases). The CDR3 spans 15 residues. Trimming left V 7 bases short and J 3 bases short, with 18 bases between. Looked up from germline, CDR1 is LNHDA and CDR2 is SQIVND (reference sequence). The CDR3 is CASTPRGDTYYGYTF. The CDR3 DNA follows: TGTGCCAGTACCCCCCGGGGGGACACCTACTATGGCTACACCTTC. The full variable domain, rest sourced from reference TRBV19 and TRBJ1-2, is DGGITQSPKYLFRKEGQNVTLSCEQNLNHDAMYWYRQDPGQGLRLIYYSQIVNDFQKGDIAEGYSVSREKKESFPLTVTSAQKNPTAFYLCASTPRGDTYYGYTFGSGTRLTVV.

The CDR3 loop is CATSDDNQTTYNEQFF. The CDR3 region has the DNA TGTGCCACCAGTGATGACAACCAGACAACTTACAATGAGCAGTTCTTC. This sequence joins TRBV24-1 and TRBJ2-1, with D unresolved. This CDR3 contains 16 residues. The V gene lost 3 bases and the J gene lost 4 bases, with 15 bases spanning the gap. The germline V gene has CDR1 KGHDR and CDR2 SFDVKD.

This clonotype occurred many times. The rearrangement joins TRBV5-5 to TRBJ2-7, with D perhaps assigned TRBD1 or TRBD2 (5 bases each). Germline V CDR1 and CDR2: SGHKS, YYEKEE (reference sequence). This CDR3 has 13 residues. Trimming shortened V by 4 bases and J by 3 bases, and 11 bases separated the two germline ends. CDR3 nucleotide sequence: TGTGCCAGCAGCCTGGGACCCGACTACGAGCAGTACTTC. Encoded protein: CASSLGPDYEQYF.

This clonotype occurred many times. The genes are TRBV12-3 or TRBV12-4 and TRBJ2-2; possible D gene TRBD1, 6 bases. The CDR3 spans 13 residues. With 6 bases removed from V and 5 bases from J, the gap between germline ends came to 10 bases. The DNA for the CDR3 is TGTGCCAGCAGAGTCAGGGGTACCGGGGAGCTGTTTTTT. Protein: CASRVRGTGELFF.